This T cell receptor beta chain was observed in a study of T cells in women clearing cervical HPV infection. At the level of the study: Cases were women with histologically confirmed HPV16-related CIN3 or worse, including a couple of invasive cancers.

The data were produced by immunoSEQ multiplex PCR, yet TCRdb's version contains in-frame clones alone and is incomplete. Here the sample table reports tens of thousands of clones. Remarks on this clone: Its antigen is undetermined. The read ends 3 residues shy of where the CDR3 ends; the end is completed using the germline J gene.

Study-level points and caveats: CIN3+ cases had significantly higher TCR richness than controls; evenness did not differ.

After removal of 7 bases from V and 6 bases from J, the junction contained 1 base not matched to a gene. This CDR3 comprises 13 residues. Germline CDR1 and CDR2: KGHDR and SFDVKD. Sequenced: blood buffy coat. This TCR came from a woman between 18 and 70 years old with a cervical HPV16 infection that either progressed to CIN3+ or cleared (not recorded which). The chain employs TRBV24-1 and TRBJ2-1, with TRBD1 matching 11 bases. The CDR3 DNA, read in part, is TGTGCCACCAGGGACAGGGGGCGCAATGAG. Its protein is CATRDRGRNE. The CDR3 in its entirety is CATRDRGRNEQFF.